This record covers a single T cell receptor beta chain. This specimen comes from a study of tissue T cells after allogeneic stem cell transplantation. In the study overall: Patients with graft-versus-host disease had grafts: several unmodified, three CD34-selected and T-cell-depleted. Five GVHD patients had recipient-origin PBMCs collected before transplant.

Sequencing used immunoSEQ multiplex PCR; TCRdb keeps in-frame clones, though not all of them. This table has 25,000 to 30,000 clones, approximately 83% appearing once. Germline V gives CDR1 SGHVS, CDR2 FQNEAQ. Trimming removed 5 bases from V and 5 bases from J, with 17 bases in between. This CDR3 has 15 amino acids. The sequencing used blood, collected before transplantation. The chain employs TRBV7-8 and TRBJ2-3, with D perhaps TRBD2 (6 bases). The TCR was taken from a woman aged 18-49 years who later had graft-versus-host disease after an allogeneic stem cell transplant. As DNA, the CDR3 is TGTGCCAGCAGCCTCGAGGCAGGGAGGCGAGATACGCAGTATTTT. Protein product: CASSLEAGRRDTQYF. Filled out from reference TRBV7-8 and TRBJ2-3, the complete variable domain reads GAGVSQSPRYKVAKRGQDVALRCDPISGHVSLFWYQQALGQGPEFLTYFQNEAQLDKSGLPSDRFFAERPEGSVSTLKIQRTQQEDSAVYLCASSLEAGRRDTQYFGPGTRLTVL.